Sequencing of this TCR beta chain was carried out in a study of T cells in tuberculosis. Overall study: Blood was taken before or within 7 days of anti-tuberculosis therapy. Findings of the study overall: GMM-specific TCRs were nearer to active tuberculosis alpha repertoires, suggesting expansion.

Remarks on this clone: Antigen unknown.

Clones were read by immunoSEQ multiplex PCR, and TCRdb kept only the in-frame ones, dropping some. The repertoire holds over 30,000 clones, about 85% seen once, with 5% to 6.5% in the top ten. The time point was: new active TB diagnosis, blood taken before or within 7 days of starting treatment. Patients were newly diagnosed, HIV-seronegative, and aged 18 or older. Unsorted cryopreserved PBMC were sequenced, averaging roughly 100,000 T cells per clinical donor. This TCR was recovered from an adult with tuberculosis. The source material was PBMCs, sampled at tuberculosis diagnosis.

CDR3 in amino acids: CASKGGYIDTQYF. As DNA, the CDR3 is TGTGCCAGTAAGGGAGGGTATATAGATACGCAGTATTTT. V and J are TRBV19 and TRBJ2-3, with 7 bases identical to TRBD2. With V trimmed by 7 bases and J by 5 bases, 6 bases remained unmatched. The CDR3 covers 13 residues. Germline V CDR1 and CDR2: LNHDA, SQIVND (reference sequence).